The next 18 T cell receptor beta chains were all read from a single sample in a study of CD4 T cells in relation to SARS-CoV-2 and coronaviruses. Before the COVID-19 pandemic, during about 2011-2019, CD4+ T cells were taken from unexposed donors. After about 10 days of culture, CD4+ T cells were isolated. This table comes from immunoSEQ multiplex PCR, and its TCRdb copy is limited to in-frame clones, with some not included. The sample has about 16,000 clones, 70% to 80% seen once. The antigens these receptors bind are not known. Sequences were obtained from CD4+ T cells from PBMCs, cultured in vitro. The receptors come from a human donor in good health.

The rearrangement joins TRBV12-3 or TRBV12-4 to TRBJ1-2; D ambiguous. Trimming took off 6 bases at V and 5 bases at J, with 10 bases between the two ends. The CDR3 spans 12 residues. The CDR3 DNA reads TGTGCCAGCAGCCGGGTGCAATATGGCTACACCTTC. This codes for CASSRVQYGYTF.

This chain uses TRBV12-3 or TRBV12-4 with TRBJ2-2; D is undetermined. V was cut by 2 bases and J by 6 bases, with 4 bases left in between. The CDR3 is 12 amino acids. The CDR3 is CASSLFSGELFF. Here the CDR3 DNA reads TGTGCCAGCAGTTTATTTTCCGGGGAGCTGTTTTTT.

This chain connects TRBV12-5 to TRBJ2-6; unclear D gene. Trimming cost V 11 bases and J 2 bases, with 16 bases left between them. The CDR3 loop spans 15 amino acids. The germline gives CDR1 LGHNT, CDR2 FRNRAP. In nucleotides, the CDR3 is TGTGCTCACCTTAGGGTTGGGACTGGGGCCAACGTCCTGACTTTC. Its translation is CAHLRVGTGANVLTF. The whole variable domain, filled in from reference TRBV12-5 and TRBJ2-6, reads DARVTQTPRHKVTEMGQEVTMRCQPILGHNTVFWYRQTMMQGLELLAYFRNRAPLDDSGMPKDRFSAEMPDATLATLKIQPSEPRDSAVYFCAHLRVGTGANVLTFGAGSRLTVL.

In DNA form, the CDR3 reads TGCGCCAGCAGTGAGTCGAAAAGGGGGTTCAACGACGAGCAGTACTTC. Translating gives CASSESKRGFNDEQYF. The chain joins TRBV10-1 to TRBJ2-7; D perhaps matches TRBD1 (6 bases). V was pared by 0 bases and J by 5 bases, with 17 bases between. The CDR3 contains 16 residues. CDR1 and CDR2 from the germline V gene are WNHNN and SYGVQD (reference sequence).

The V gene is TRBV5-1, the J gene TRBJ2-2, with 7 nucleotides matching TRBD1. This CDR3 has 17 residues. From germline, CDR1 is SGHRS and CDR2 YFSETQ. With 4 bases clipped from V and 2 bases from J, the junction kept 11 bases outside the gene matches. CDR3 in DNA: TGCGCCAGCAGCACCCCGGACAGGTTTCTAAACACCGGGGAGCTGTTTTTT. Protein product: CASSTPDRFLNTGELFF.

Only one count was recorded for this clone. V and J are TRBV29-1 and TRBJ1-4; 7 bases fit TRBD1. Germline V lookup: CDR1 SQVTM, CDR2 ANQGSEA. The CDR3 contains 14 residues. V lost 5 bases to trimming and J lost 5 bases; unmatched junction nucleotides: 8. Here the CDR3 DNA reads TGCAGCGTTACGACAGGGTCGACGAATGAAAAACTGTTTTTT. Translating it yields CSVTTGSTNEKLFF.

The chain's CDR3 is CASSPYVLVSEQYF. The CDR3 region has the DNA TGTGCCAGCAGCCCGTACGTACTAGTAAGCGAGCAGTACTTC. The gene calls are TRBV5-6 and TRBJ2-7; possibly TRBD2 for D (5 bases). Germline-derived CDR1 and CDR2 are SGHDT and YYEEEE. The CDR3 length is 14 residues. Trimming removed 4 bases at V and 6 bases at J, with 17 bases between.

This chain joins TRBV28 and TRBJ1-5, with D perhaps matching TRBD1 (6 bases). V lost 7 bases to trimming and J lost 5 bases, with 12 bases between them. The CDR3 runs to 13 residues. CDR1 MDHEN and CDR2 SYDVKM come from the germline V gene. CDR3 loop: CASIRDKDQPQHF. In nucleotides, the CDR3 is TGTGCCAGCATCAGGGACAAGGATCAGCCCCAGCATTTT.

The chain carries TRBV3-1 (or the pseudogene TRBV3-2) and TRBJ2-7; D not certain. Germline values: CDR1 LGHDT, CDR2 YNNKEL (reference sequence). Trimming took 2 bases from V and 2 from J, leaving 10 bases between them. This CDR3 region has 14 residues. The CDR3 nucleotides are TGTGCCAGCAGCCAATCGGAACTTCCCTACGAGCAGTACTTC. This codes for CASSQSELPYEQYF.

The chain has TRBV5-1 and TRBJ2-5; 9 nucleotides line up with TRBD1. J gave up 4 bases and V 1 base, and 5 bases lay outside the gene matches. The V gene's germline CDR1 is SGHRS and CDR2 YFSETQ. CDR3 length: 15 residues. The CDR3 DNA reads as TGCGCCAGCAGCTTGACACAGGGGGCTGGAGAGACCCAGTACTTC. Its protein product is CASSLTQGAGETQYF.

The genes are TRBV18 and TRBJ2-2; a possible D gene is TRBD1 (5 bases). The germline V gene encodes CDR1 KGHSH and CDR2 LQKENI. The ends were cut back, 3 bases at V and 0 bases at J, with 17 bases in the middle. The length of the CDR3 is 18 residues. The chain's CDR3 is CASSPHTVGATNTGELFF. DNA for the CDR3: TGTGCCAGCTCACCCCACACGGTAGGGGCCACGAACACCGGGGAGCTGTTTTTT.

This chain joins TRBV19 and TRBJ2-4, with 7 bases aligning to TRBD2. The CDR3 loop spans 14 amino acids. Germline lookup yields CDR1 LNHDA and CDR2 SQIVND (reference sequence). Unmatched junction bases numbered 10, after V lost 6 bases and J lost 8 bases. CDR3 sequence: CASSLGMGGDIQYF. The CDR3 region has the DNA TGTGCCAGTAGCCTAGGTATGGGGGGGGACATTCAGTACTTC.

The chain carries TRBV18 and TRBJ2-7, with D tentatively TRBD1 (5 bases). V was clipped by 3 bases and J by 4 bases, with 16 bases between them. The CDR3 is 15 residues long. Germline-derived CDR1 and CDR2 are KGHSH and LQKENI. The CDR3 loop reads CASSPVQGRAYEQYF. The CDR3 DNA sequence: TGTGCCAGCTCACCCGTTCAGGGCAGAGCGTACGAGCAGTACTTC.

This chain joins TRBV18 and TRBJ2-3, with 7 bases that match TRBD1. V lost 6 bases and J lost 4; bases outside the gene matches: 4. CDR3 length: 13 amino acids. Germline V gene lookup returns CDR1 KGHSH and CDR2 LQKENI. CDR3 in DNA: TGTGCCAGCTCGCGACAGGGCCCAGATACGCAGTATTTT. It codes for CASSRQGPDTQYF.

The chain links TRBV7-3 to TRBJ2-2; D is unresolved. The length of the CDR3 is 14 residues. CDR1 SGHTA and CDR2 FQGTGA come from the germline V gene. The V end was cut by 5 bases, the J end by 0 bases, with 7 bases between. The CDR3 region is CASSKTANTGELFF. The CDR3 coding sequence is TGTGCCAGCAGCAAAACAGCGAACACCGGGGAGCTGTTTTTT.

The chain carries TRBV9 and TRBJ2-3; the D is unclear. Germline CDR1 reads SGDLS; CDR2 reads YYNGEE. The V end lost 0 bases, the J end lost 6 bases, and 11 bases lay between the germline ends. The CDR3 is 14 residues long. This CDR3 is CASSVDHGSDTQYF. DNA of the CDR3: TGTGCCAGCAGCGTAGACCACGGCAGCGATACGCAGTATTTT. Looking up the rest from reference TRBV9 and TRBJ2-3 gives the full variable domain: DSGVTQTPKHLITATGQRVTLRCSPRSGDLSVYWYQQSLDQGLQFLIQYYNGEERAKGNILERFSAQQFPDLHSELNLSSLELGDSALYFCASSVDHGSDTQYFGPGTRLTVL.

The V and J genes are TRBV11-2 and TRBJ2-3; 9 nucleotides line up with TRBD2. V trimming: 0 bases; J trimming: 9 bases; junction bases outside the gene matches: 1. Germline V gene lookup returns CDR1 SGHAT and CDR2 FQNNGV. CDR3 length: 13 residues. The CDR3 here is CASSLDGLATQYF. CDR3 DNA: TGTGCCAGCAGCTTAGATGGACTAGCGACGCAGTATTTT.

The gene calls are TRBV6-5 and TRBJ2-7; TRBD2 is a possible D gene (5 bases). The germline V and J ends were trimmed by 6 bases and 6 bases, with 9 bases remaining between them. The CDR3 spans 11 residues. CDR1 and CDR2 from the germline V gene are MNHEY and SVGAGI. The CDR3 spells CASSAGVEQYF. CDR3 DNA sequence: TGTGCCAGCAGCGCCGGGGTCGAGCAGTACTTC.